This T cell receptor beta chain was identified in a study of shared clonotypes between healthy human individuals. Data came from immunoSEQ multiplex PCR; TCRdb stores just in-frame clones and leaves some out. Altogether roughly 1,100,000 clones are present, about 74% being singletons, with the ten largest covering approximately 1.5%. This CDR3 is built from 13 residues. V was cut by 6 bases and J by 1 base, with 9 bases left in between. The germline V gene has CDR1 SNHLY and CDR2 FYNNEI. The table lists this clone with a few counts. Other DNA variants within this sample encode the same CDR3. Sequencing was carried out using memory CD4+ T cells sorted from blood. As to subset: CD45RA-negative fraction. This clonotype was sampled from a man aged 18 to 35 in good health. The V and J genes are TRBV2 and TRBJ1-1; perhaps TRBD1 as D (6 bases). The CDR3 is CASSQQGNTEAFF. CDR3 nucleotides: TGTGCCAGCAGCCAACAGGGGAACACTGAAGCTTTCTTT.